The present TCR beta chain was sequenced within a study of T-cell memory formation after mild COVID-19. For the study at large: Largely, TCR clusters stayed within a single donor.

TCRdb reanalysed the 5' RACE reads using MiXCR and keeps one entry per CDR3 protein. Of under 250,000 distinct CDR3 sequences listed, 15% are singletons. V lost 7 bases and J lost 4; bases outside the gene matches: 20. The CDR3 consists of 19 residues. The sequenced material came from PBMCs or a T cell subset sorted from them (not recorded which). This chain uses TRBV12-3 or TRBV12-4 with TRBJ2-1; 9 bases map to TRBD2. The TCR comes from an adult woman who had mild COVID-19 (a few samples of this study predate the infection). Cell type and time point are not known. The DNA of the CDR3 is TGTGCCAGCAAGGCCGGGACAGCCTTACTAGCGGGTTCTTACAATGAGCAGTTCTTC. Translation: CASKAGTALLAGSYNEQFF.